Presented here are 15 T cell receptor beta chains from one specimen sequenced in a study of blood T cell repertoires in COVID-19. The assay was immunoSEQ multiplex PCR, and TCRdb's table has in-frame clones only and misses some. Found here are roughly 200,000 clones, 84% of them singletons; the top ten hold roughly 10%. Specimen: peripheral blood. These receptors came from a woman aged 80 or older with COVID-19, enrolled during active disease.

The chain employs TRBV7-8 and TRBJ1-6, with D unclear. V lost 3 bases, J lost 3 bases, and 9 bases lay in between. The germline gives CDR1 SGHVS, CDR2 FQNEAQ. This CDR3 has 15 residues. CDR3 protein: CASSFAIDYNSPLHF. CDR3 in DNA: TGTGCCAGCAGCTTCGCGATTGACTATAATTCACCCCTCCACTTT.

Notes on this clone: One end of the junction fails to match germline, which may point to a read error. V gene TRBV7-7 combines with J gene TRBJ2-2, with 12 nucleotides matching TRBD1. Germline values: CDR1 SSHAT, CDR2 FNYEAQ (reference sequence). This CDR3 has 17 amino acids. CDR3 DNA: TGTGCTAGCAGCCCCACCGGGACAGGGGGCCTCACCGGGGAGCTGTTTTTT. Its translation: CASSPTGTGGLTGELFF.

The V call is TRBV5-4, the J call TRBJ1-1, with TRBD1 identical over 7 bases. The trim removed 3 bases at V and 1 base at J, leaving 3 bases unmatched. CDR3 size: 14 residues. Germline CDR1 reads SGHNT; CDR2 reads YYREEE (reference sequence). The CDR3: CASSSQGGNTEAFF. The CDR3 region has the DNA TGTGCCAGCAGCTCTCAGGGGGGGAACACTGAAGCTTTCTTT.

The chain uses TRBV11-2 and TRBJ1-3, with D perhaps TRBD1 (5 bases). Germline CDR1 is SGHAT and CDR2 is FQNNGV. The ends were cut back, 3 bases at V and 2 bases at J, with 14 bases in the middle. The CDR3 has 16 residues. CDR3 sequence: CASSLALGLTGNTIYF. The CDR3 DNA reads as TGTGCCAGCAGCTTGGCTTTGGGGCTTACTGGAAACACCATATATTTT.

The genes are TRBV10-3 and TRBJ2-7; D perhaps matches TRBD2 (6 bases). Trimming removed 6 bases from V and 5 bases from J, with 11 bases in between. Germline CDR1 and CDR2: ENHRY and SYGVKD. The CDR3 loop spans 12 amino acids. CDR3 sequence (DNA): TGTGCCATCAGGGGGACTTCTGACGAGCAGTACTTC. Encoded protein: CAIRGTSDEQYF.

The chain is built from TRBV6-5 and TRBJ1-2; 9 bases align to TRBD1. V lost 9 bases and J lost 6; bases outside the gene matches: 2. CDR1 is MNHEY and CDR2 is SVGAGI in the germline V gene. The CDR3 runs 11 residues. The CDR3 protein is CARWTGDGYTF. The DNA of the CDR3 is TGTGCCAGATGGACAGGGGATGGCTACACCTTC.

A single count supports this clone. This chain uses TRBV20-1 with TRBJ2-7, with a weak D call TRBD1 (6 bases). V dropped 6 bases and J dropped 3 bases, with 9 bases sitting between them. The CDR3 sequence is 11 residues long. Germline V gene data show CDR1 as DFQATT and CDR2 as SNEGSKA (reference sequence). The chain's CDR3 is CSAGRGYEQYF. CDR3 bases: TGCAGTGCGGGCAGGGGCTACGAGCAGTACTTC.

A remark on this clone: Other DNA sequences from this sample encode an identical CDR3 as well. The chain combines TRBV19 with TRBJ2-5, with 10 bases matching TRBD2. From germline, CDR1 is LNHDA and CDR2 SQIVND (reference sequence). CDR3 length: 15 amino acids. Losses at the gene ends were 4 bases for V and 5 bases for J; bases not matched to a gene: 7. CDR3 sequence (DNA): TGTGCCAGTAGTAGTTTAGCGGGGGGCCGGGAGACCCAGTACTTC. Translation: CASSSLAGGRETQYF.

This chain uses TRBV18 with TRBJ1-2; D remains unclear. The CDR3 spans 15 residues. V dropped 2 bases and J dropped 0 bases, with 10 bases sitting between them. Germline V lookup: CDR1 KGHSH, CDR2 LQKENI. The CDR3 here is CASSPGRTSNYGYTF. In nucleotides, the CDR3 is TGTGCCAGCTCACCAGGCAGAACCTCTAACTATGGCTACACCTTC.

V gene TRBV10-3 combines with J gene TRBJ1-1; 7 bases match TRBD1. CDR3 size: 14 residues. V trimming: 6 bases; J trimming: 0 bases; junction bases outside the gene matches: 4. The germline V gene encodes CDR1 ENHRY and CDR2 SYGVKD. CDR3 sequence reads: CAIRPQGMNTEAFF. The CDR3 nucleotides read TGTGCCATCAGACCACAGGGGATGAACACTGAAGCTTTCTTT.

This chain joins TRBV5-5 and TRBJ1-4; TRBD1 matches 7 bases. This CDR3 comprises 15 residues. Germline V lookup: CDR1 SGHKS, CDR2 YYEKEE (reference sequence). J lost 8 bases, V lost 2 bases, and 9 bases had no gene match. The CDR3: CASSFVGTEEEKLFF. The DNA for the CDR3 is TGTGCCAGCAGCTTCGTTGGGACAGAAGAAGAAAAACTGTTTTTT.

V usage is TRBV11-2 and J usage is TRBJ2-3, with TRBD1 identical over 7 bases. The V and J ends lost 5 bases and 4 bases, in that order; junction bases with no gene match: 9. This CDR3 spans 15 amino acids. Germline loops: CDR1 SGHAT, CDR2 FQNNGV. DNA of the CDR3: TGTGCCAGCAGCGCGTGGGACAGCTCCGCAGATACGCAGTATTTT. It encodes CASSAWDSSADTQYF. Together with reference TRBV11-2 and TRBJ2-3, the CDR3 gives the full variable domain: EAGVAQSPRYKIIEKRQSVAFWCNPISGHATLYWYQQILGQGPKLLIQFQNNGVVDDSQLPKDRFSAERLKGVDSTLKIQPAKLEDSAVYLCASSAWDSSADTQYFGPGTRLTVL.

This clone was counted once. This CDR3 reads CASSLQGTGNTIYF. The CDR3 nucleotides are TGTGCCAGCAGCTTACAGGGGACTGGAAACACCATATATTTT. The chain is built from TRBV7-2 and TRBJ1-3, with a weak D call TRBD1 (6 bases). This CDR3 has 14 residues. V was cut by 2 bases and J by 2 bases, with 7 bases left in between. CDR1 and CDR2 from the germline V gene are SGHTA and FQGNSA.

CDR3 sequence: CASSRSRDTEAFF. Here the CDR3 DNA reads TGTGCCAGCAGCAGGAGTCGGGACACTGAAGCTTTCTTT. The V gene is TRBV7-2, the J gene TRBJ1-1; D not certain. Germline CDR1 and CDR2: SGHTA and FQGNSA. Trimming took off 5 bases at V and 3 bases at J, with 10 bases between the two ends. The CDR3 has 13 amino acids.

The CDR3 DNA is TGCGCCAGCAGTTATTTGACAGGGAGCACTGAAGCTTTCTTT. Translating it yields CASSYLTGSTEAFF. The chain joins TRBV5-1 to TRBJ1-1; 7 bases are shared with TRBD1. The CDR3 sequence is 14 residues long. Germline assignment: CDR1 SGHRS and CDR2 YFSETQ. V lost 5 bases, J lost 4 bases, and 8 bases stayed unmatched.